The T cell receptor beta chain under discussion was sequenced for a study of T-cell memory formation after mild COVID-19. Study overall: TCR clusters mostly belonged to single donors.

Study conclusions and caveats: Later expanders leaned CD4+, whereas day 15 to 85 contracting clones were balanced CD4/CD8. Mainly in CM and EM were contracting CD4+ clones; CD8+ were in EMRA.

A single record per CDR3 protein comes from TCRdb applying MiXCR to the 5' RACE reads. The data show hundreds of thousands of distinct CDR3 sequences, just under 20% seen once. Regarding this clonotype: Its antigen is as yet unknown.

CDR1 and CDR2 (germline): SGHAT, FQNNGV. CDR3 length equals 15 residues. The V gene end was trimmed by 7 bases and the J gene end by 4 bases; junction bases not matched to a gene: 7. This TCR was recovered from a man younger than 35 who had mild COVID-19 (a few samples of this study predate the infection). Cell type and time point are not known. The genes are TRBV11-2 and TRBJ1-2, with 12 bases that match TRBD1. Sample: PBMCs or a T cell subset sorted from them (not recorded which). CDR3 DNA sequence: TGTGCCAGCACCCCAGGGGGACAGGGGGCCTATGGCTACACCTTC. Its translation: CASTPGGQGAYGYTF. The full variable domain, rest sourced from reference TRBV11-2 and TRBJ1-2, is EAGVAQSPRYKIIEKRQSVAFWCNPISGHATLYWYQQILGQGPKLLIQFQNNGVVDDSQLPKDRFSAERLKGVDSTLKIQPAKLEDSAVYLCASTPGGQGAYGYTFGSGTRLTVV.